The rows below give T cell receptor beta chains drawn from one sample of a study of blood T cell repertoires in COVID-19. Assay used: immunoSEQ multiplex PCR; TCRdb lists only in-frame clones, some missing. The sample lists about 130,000 clones, approximately 90% seen once, with about 4.5% in the top ten. The specimen sequenced was peripheral blood. All receptors derive from a man aged 60 to 69 with COVID-19, enrolled during active disease. The CDR3 runs from the conserved cysteine through the conserved F or W. Fields, in order: V gene, J gene, clone size, D gene, CDR3 DNA, CDR3 protein. D genes are given only for firm matches. For some rows the clone size is stated as once, few or many, or as a class when expanded; others skip it.

>TRBV6-5|TRBJ1-3|NA|NA
TGTGCCAGCAGTTATTCCGGACACTCTGGAAACACCATATATTTT
CASSYSGHSGNTIYF
>TRBV6-5|TRBJ1-6|NA|TRBD1
TGTGCCAGCAGATCCCAGGGGGCCTATAATTCACCCCTCCACTTT
CASRSQGAYNSPLHF
>TRBV9|TRBJ1-3|NA|NA
TGTGCCAGCAGCGGCCGGGAGACTCAACGGCGCTCTGGAAACACCATATATTTT
CASSGRETQRRSGNTIYF
>TRBV7-2|TRBJ1-2|NA|NA
TGTGCCAGCAGCTTAGGTTCTGTCTTCAGCTATGGCTACACCTTC
CASSLGSVFSYGYTF
>TRBV4-3|TRBJ1-4|NA|TRBD1
TGCGCCAGCAGCCAAGGACAGGGGGCAAATGAAAAACTGTTTTTT
CASSQGQGANEKLFF
>TRBV7-9|TRBJ1-1|NA|NA
TGTGCCAGCAGCTTAGGGGAGCCCATGAACACTGAAGCTTTCTTT
CASSLGEPMNTEAFF
>TRBV19|TRBJ1-2|NA|TRBD1
TGTGCCAGTAGTTCGGACAGGGACCCCTTTAACTATGGCTACACCTTC
CASSSDRDPFNYGYTF
>TRBV4-3|TRBJ1-2|NA|TRBD1
TGCGCCAGCAGCCGAAGTTATAGACAGGGGGCTAACTATGGCTACACCTTC
CASSRSYRQGANYGYTF
>TRBV5-4|TRBJ2-7|NA|NA
TGTGCCAGCAGCCCCCCGGGGGTCTACGAGCAGTACTTC
CASSPPGVYEQYF
>TRBV4-2|TRBJ1-3|once|TRBD1
TGTGCCAGCAGCCAAGATTTGAGGGGGCAGAGAAACACCATATATTTT
CASSQDLRGQRNTIYF
>TRBV19|TRBJ1-2|NA|NA
TGTGCCAGTAGTATTCCGGGACATTACTACACCTTC
CASSIPGHYYTF
>TRBV5-4|TRBJ1-3|NA|TRBD1
TGTGCCAGCAGCTCTGGACAGGACCACTCTGGAAACACCATATATTTT
CASSSGQDHSGNTIYF
>TRBV2|TRBJ1-1|NA|TRBD1
TGTGCCAGCAGGGGGGGACAGGGGAGCACTGAAGCTTTCTTT
CASRGGQGSTEAFF
>TRBV5-1|TRBJ2-1|NA|NA
TGCGCCAGCAGCTTGGGGCTAGGGGCCTACAATGAGCAGTTCTTC
CASSLGLGAYNEQFF
>TRBV19|TRBJ1-2|NA|TRBD1
TGTGCCAGTAGGGGACAGGGTGGCTATGGCTACACCTTC
CASRGQGGYGYTF
>TRBV4-2|TRBJ2-2|NA|TRBD1
TGTGCCAGCAGCCAAGGGACAGGGGTTTCCGGGGAGCTGTTTTTT
CASSQGTGVSGELFF
>TRBV7-2|TRBJ2-5|NA|TRBD2
TGTGCCAGCAGCTTAGCGCTTGCTAGCGGGGGCCAAGAGACCCAGTACTTC
CASSLALASGGQETQYF
>TRBV4-1|TRBJ1-2|NA|NA
TGCGCCAGCAGCCAAGATGAGGATTATGGCTACACCTTC
CASSQDEDYGYTF
>TRBV23-1|TRBJ1-5|NA|NA
TGCGCCAGCAGTCAACACAGGAAAGGGGTTAGCAATCAGCCCCAGCATTTT
CASSQHRKGVSNQPQHF
>TRBV19|TRBJ1-3|NA|NA
TGTGCCAGTAGTATCCTTCTTCGCAGGTCTGGAAACACCATATATTTT
CASSILLRRSGNTIYF
>TRBV4-1|TRBJ1-2|NA|TRBD1
TGCGCCAGCACCAACCTAATAGGGGACAGGGGTTACTATGGCTACACCTTC
CASTNLIGDRGYYGYTF
>TRBV2|TRBJ1-5|NA|NA
TGTGCCAGCAGTGACCGGGGAGGTAGCAATCAGCCCCAGCATTTT
CASSDRGGSNQPQHF
>TRBV5-1|TRBJ2-7|NA|NA
TGCGCCAGCAGCTTCGGTACCGCAAAAACCCCCTACGAGCAGTACTTC
CASSFGTAKTPYEQYF
>TRBV27|TRBJ2-1|NA|TRBD2
TGTGCCAGCAGTTCCGGGACTAGAAATGAGCAGTTCTTC
CASSSGTRNEQFF
>TRBV6-1|TRBJ2-1|NA|NA
TGTGCCAGCAGTGAACTTTGGGGGGACCAGTTCTTC
CASSELWGDQFF
>TRBV7-9|TRBJ2-1|NA|NA
TGTGCCAGCAGCGAGCGGGACACGAGTTACAATGAGCAGTTCTTC
CASSERDTSYNEQFF
>TRBV18|TRBJ2-7|once|TRBD2
TGTGCCAGCTCACCACCGGGGGGGGAGCAGTACTTC
CASSPPGGEQYF
>TRBV4-2|TRBJ1-2|NA|NA
TGTGCCAGCAGCCAAGAGTATCGAGATGGCTACACCTTC
CASSQEYRDGYTF
>TRBV28|TRBJ1-3|NA|NA
TGTGCCAGCAGTCCGCAAGGGGGTCTCTCTGGAAACACCATATATTTT
CASSPQGGLSGNTIYF
>TRBV3-1/TRBV3-2|TRBJ2-1|NA|TRBD2
TGTGCCAGCAGCCAAACTAGCGGGGGGGCCAATGAGCAGTTCTTC
CASSQTSGGANEQFF
>TRBV3-1/TRBV3-2|TRBJ1-5|NA|NA
TGTGCCAGCAGCCAAGGCAGCAGGGTTCAGCCCCAGCATTTT
CASSQGSRVQPQHF
>TRBV7-3|TRBJ1-2|NA|TRBD1
TGTGCCAGCAGCTTGGACAGGAGCAACTATGGCTACACCTTC
CASSLDRSNYGYTF
>TRBV14|TRBJ1-1|few|NA
TGTGCCAGCAGCCCCCGGGGGGCGAACACTGAAGCTTTCTTT
CASSPRGANTEAFF
>TRBV7-8|TRBJ1-4|NA|NA
TGTGCCAGCAGCTCCGGGTACGCAACTAATGAAAAACTGTTTTTT
CASSSGYATNEKLFF
>TRBV11-2|TRBJ2-3|NA|TRBD2
TGTGCCAGCATACCTGGACTAGCGGGCCCAGATACGCAGTATTTT
CASIPGLAGPDTQYF
>TRBV5-5|TRBJ1-5|NA|NA
TGTGCCAGCAGCTTTTCAGGACTGAGCGGTCAGCCCCAGCATTTT
CASSFSGLSGQPQHF
>TRBV5-1|TRBJ2-7|NA|NA
TGCGCCAGCAGACTAGAAGGGTACGAGCAGTACTTC
CASRLEGYEQYF
>TRBV5-1|TRBJ1-2|NA|TRBD1
TGCGCCAGCAGCTGGGGACAGTCCTATGGCTACACCTTC
CASSWGQSYGYTF